The rows below give T cell receptor beta chains drawn from one sample of a study of identifying expanded T cells in peripheral blood. Some clones are missing from TCRdb's copy, which holds only in-frame ones; the method was immunoSEQ multiplex PCR. This table holds some 96,000 clones, about 87% found once. The sequenced sample was blood. Receptors originate from a person between 18 and 70 years old in good health. Each CDR3 is given with its conserved first and last residue. D genes are given only for firm matches. The size of a clone is reported for some rows only, either as once, few or many, or as a class for expanded clones.

v_call: TRBV28
j_call: TRBJ2-7
clone_size: -
d_call: -
cdr3_nt: TGTGCCAGCAGGGAGGGCTACGAGCAGTACTTC
cdr3_aa: CASREGYEQYF

v_call: TRBV9
j_call: TRBJ2-7
clone_size: -
d_call: TRBD2
cdr3_nt: TGTGCCAGCAGTGATGGGGGGGAGGAGCAGTACTTC
cdr3_aa: CASSDGGEEQYF

v_call: TRBV7-3
j_call: TRBJ2-5
clone_size: -
d_call: -
cdr3_nt: TGTGCCAGCAGCTTAGGCTTACAAGAGACCCAGTACTTC
cdr3_aa: CASSLGLQETQYF

v_call: TRBV7-2
j_call: TRBJ1-6
clone_size: -
d_call: TRBD1
cdr3_nt: TGTGCCAGCAGCTTTATGACAGGGACTAATTCACCCCTCCACTTT
cdr3_aa: CASSFMTGTNSPLHF

v_call: TRBV28
j_call: TRBJ1-1
clone_size: -
d_call: TRBD1
cdr3_nt: TGTGCCAGCAGTAAGCCGGGACAGCTAGACACTGAAGCTTTCTTT
cdr3_aa: CASSKPGQLDTEAFF

v_call: TRBV9
j_call: TRBJ2-3
clone_size: -
d_call: -
cdr3_nt: TGTGCCAGCAGCGTAGGGGTGTGGGGAATCACAGATACGCAGTATTTT
cdr3_aa: CASSVGVWGITDTQYF

v_call: TRBV14
j_call: TRBJ1-2
clone_size: few
d_call: TRBD1
cdr3_nt: TGTGCCAGCAGTAGAACCAGGGGGTCTGGCTACACCTTC
cdr3_aa: CASSRTRGSGYTF

v_call: TRBV7-9
j_call: TRBJ2-3
clone_size: -
d_call: TRBD1
cdr3_nt: TGTGCCAGCAGCTCGGACGGGGCAGGGGGAACAGATACGCAGTATTTT
cdr3_aa: CASSSDGAGGTDTQYF

v_call: TRBV10-3
j_call: TRBJ1-1
clone_size: -
d_call: -
cdr3_nt: TGTGCCATCAGTGACAACAGCCAAAACACTGAAGCTTTCTTT
cdr3_aa: CAISDNSQNTEAFF

v_call: TRBV5-6
j_call: TRBJ1-4
clone_size: -
d_call: -
cdr3_nt: TGTGCCAGCAGCCCCGGAAGGGAATCGCGGGAAAAACTGTTTTTT
cdr3_aa: CASSPGRESREKLFF

v_call: TRBV27
j_call: TRBJ1-2
clone_size: once
d_call: -
cdr3_nt: TGTGCCAGCAGTTCTTTTGCCGGTTCGTCTTATGGCTACACCTTC
cdr3_aa: CASSSFAGSSYGYTF

v_call: TRBV4-1
j_call: TRBJ1-2
clone_size: -
d_call: TRBD1
cdr3_nt: TGCGCCAGCAGCCAAGACGTACGGGACAGGGGTTTCGATGGCTACACCTTC
cdr3_aa: CASSQDVRDRGFDGYTF

v_call: TRBV29-1
j_call: TRBJ2-7
clone_size: few
d_call: -
cdr3_nt: TGCAGCGTTGAAATCGTTGGAGGGAGTGAGCAGTACTTC
cdr3_aa: CSVEIVGGSEQYF

v_call: TRBV30
j_call: TRBJ1-5
clone_size: -
d_call: -
cdr3_nt: TGTGCCTGGAGTGTAGGGGGGGATCAGCCCCAGCATTTT
cdr3_aa: CAWSVGGDQPQHF

v_call: TRBV6-1
j_call: TRBJ1-1
clone_size: -
d_call: -
cdr3_nt: TGTGCCAGCAGTGAAGTTAAAGCGAACACTGAAGCTTTCTTT
cdr3_aa: CASSEVKANTEAFF

v_call: TRBV4-1
j_call: TRBJ1-1
clone_size: -
d_call: TRBD1
cdr3_nt: TGCGCCAGCAGCCAAGCCCCCGGACAGGGGAACACTGAAGCTTTCTTT
cdr3_aa: CASSQAPGQGNTEAFF

v_call: TRBV19
j_call: TRBJ2-1
clone_size: once
d_call: TRBD1
cdr3_nt: TGTGCCAGTAGTATCTCTCAACAGGGGGCGAGGTACAATGAGCAGTTCTTC
cdr3_aa: CASSISQQGARYNEQFF

v_call: TRBV4-1
j_call: TRBJ1-5
clone_size: many
d_call: TRBD1
cdr3_nt: TGCGCCAGCAGCCAAGACTCCTCACAGGGGTATCAGCCCCAGCATTTT
cdr3_aa: CASSQDSSQGYQPQHF

v_call: TRBV19
j_call: TRBJ2-7
clone_size: once
d_call: TRBD1
cdr3_nt: TGTGCCAGTAGTAACCGGGACAGGGACGAGCAGTACTTC
cdr3_aa: CASSNRDRDEQYF

v_call: TRBV18
j_call: TRBJ1-6
clone_size: -
d_call: TRBD1
cdr3_nt: TGTGCCAGCTCACCACTGGAGAGGACAGGGAGCTCCTATAATTCACCCCTCCACTTT
cdr3_aa: CASSPLERTGSSYNSPLHF

v_call: TRBV18
j_call: TRBJ1-3
clone_size: -
d_call: -
cdr3_nt: TGTGCCAGCTCAGACAGGACGCCGTATTCTGGAAACACCATATATTTT
cdr3_aa: CASSDRTPYSGNTIYF

v_call: TRBV7-9
j_call: TRBJ2-1
clone_size: -
d_call: -
cdr3_nt: TGTGCCAGCAGCTCGGGACTGGGACTCCATGAGCAGTTCTTC
cdr3_aa: CASSSGLGLHEQFF

v_call: TRBV10-3
j_call: TRBJ2-2
clone_size: -
d_call: TRBD1
cdr3_nt: TGTGCCATCAGTGAGTCCGGGACAGGGACCGGGGAGCTGTTTTTT
cdr3_aa: CAISESGTGTGELFF

v_call: TRBV6-5
j_call: TRBJ1-5
clone_size: few
d_call: TRBD1
cdr3_nt: TGTGCCAGCAGTTACAATGGACAGGGGAATCAGCCCCAGCATTTT
cdr3_aa: CASSYNGQGNQPQHF

v_call: TRBV11-2
j_call: TRBJ1-6
clone_size: -
d_call: TRBD1
cdr3_nt: TGTGCCAGCAGCTTAGAGACAGGGGGCGTTTCACCCCTCCACTTT
cdr3_aa: CASSLETGGVSPLHF

v_call: TRBV6-1
j_call: TRBJ2-2
clone_size: -
d_call: -
cdr3_nt: TGTGCCAGCAGTGAAATCGCCAGGGGCGGGGATGGGGAGCTGTTTTTT
cdr3_aa: CASSEIARGGDGELFF

v_call: TRBV7-3
j_call: TRBJ2-5
clone_size: once
d_call: -
cdr3_nt: TGTGCCAGCAGCTTAGGGTTCGCTAGCCAAGAGACCCAGTACTTC
cdr3_aa: CASSLGFASQETQYF

v_call: TRBV19
j_call: TRBJ1-2
clone_size: -
d_call: -
cdr3_nt: TGTGCCAGTAGTTTCCCAGGGCCCCGGGGCTACACCTTC
cdr3_aa: CASSFPGPRGYTF

v_call: TRBV18
j_call: TRBJ2-7
clone_size: -
d_call: -
cdr3_nt: TGTGCCAGCTCCCCCGGGAGCTCGAACGACGAGCAGTACTTC
cdr3_aa: CASSPGSSNDEQYF

v_call: TRBV12-5
j_call: TRBJ1-5
clone_size: -
d_call: -
cdr3_nt: TGTGCTAGTGCCCTCAGAGAGGGCAATCAGCCCCAGCATTTT
cdr3_aa: CASALREGNQPQHF

v_call: TRBV30
j_call: TRBJ2-2
clone_size: -
d_call: -
cdr3_nt: TGTGCCTGGAGTGTAGGGTCCGCGTTTGGGGAGCTGTTTTTT
cdr3_aa: CAWSVGSAFGELFF

v_call: TRBV4-2
j_call: TRBJ2-2
clone_size: -
d_call: TRBD1
cdr3_nt: TGTGCCAGCAGCCAAGATTTTTGGCAGGGGGCTAAAACCTTTAACACCGGGGAGCTGTTTTTT
cdr3_aa: CASSQDFWQGAKTFNTGELFF

v_call: TRBV30
j_call: TRBJ2-1
clone_size: -
d_call: -
cdr3_nt: TGTGCCTGGAGTGTGGGGAGCGGCTACAATGAGCAGTTCTTC
cdr3_aa: CAWSVGSGYNEQFF

v_call: TRBV4-1
j_call: TRBJ1-3
clone_size: -
d_call: -
cdr3_nt: TGCGCCAGCAGCCAAGATGAAGGGGGTGGAAACACCATATATTTT
cdr3_aa: CASSQDEGGGNTIYF